One and the same sample provided the 27 T cell receptor beta chains below, sequenced in a study of blood T cell repertoires in COVID-19. Here immunoSEQ multiplex PCR was the method, and the copy in TCRdb shows in-frame clones only, minus some. The sample carries roughly 310,000 clones, about nine tenths recorded once. Sequencing used peripheral blood. Source of these receptors: a woman in her 30s with COVID-19, enrolled during active disease.

The chain has TRBV9 and TRBJ2-1; D possibly corresponds to TRBD1 (6 bases). Trimming took off 1 base at V and 6 bases at J, with 17 bases between the two ends. Germline V gene lookup returns CDR1 SGDLS and CDR2 YYNGEE. The CDR3 covers 16 residues. In DNA, the CDR3 is TGTGCCAGCAGCGTACAACAGGGTTTAAGATCCAATGAGCAGTTCTTC. Translation gives CASSVQQGLRSNEQFF.

V is TRBV29-1 and J is TRBJ2-3; 7 bases line up with TRBD2. CDR1 is SQVTM and CDR2 is ANQGSEA in the germline V gene. The CDR3 is 13 residues long. In nucleotides, the CDR3 is TGCGCACAAGAGGGTCCCGGGAGGGATACGCAGTATTTT. Its translation: CAQEGPGRDTQYF.

This chain uses TRBV6-5 with TRBJ1-2; 8 bases agree with TRBD1. The CDR3 extends over 13 amino acids. J lost 8 bases, V lost 0 bases, and 2 bases had no gene match. Germline CDR1 MNHEY, CDR2 SVGAGI. The CDR3 sequence: CASSYSTGEGYTF. Written as DNA, the CDR3 is TGTGCCAGCAGTTACTCGACAGGGGAGGGCTACACCTTC.

V and J are TRBV12-3 or TRBV12-4 and TRBJ2-1; perhaps TRBD1 as D (5 bases). The CDR3 runs 13 residues. Trimming cost V 1 base and J 7 bases, with 8 bases left between them. The CDR3 loop reads CASSLGRENEQFF. The DNA of the CDR3 is TGTGCCAGCAGTTTAGGCAGGGAAAATGAGCAGTTCTTC.

The chain has TRBV3-1 (or the pseudogene TRBV3-2) and TRBJ2-7; 12 nucleotides line up with TRBD2. The germline V gene encodes CDR1 LGHDT and CDR2 YNNKEL (reference sequence). Unmatched junction bases numbered 6, after V lost 3 bases and J lost 0 bases. CDR3 length equals 17 residues. CDR3 region: CASSQRTSGISSYEQYF. CDR3 nucleotides: TGTGCCAGCAGCCAGAGGACTAGCGGGATTAGCTCCTACGAGCAGTACTTC.

The chain uses TRBV7-8 and TRBJ2-3; 8 bases fit TRBD2. CDR3 length equals 17 residues. Germline assignment: CDR1 SGHVS and CDR2 FQNEAQ. With V trimmed by 1 base and J by 4 bases, 10 bases remained unmatched. The CDR3 DNA follows: TGTGCCAGCAGCTTAGTGGGGTCTAGCGGGTCAGCAGATACGCAGTATTTT. It yields the protein CASSLVGSSGSADTQYF.

This chain uses TRBV29-1 with TRBJ1-1; D gene uncertain. Germline CDR1 reads SQVTM; CDR2 reads ANQGSEA. The V and J ends lost 4 bases and 0 bases respectively, with 15 bases between them. CDR3 length equals 15 residues. CDR3 residues: CSVGLSGHMNTEAFF. For the CDR3, the DNA is TGCAGCGTTGGCCTTAGCGGCCACATGAACACTGAAGCTTTCTTT.

The CDR3 DNA reads TGTGCCTGGAGAGACCGGGACAGGGGGCCCGAGCAGTACTTC. Its protein is CAWRDRDRGPEQYF. The gene calls are TRBV30 and TRBJ2-7, with TRBD1 matching 12 bases. The CDR3 runs 14 residues. CDR1 is GTSNPN and CDR2 is SVGIG in the germline V gene (reference sequence). Trimming at V came to 3 bases and at J to 6 bases, leaving 6 bases not matched to a gene.

The rearrangement joins TRBV6-5 to TRBJ1-5, with D tentatively TRBD1 (5 bases). V gave up 6 bases and J gave up 0 bases, with 6 bases separating them. Germline CDR1 MNHEY, CDR2 SVGAGI. CDR3 length equals 13 residues. The chain's CDR3 is CASRQVSNQPQHF. CDR3 nucleotide sequence: TGTGCCAGCAGACAGGTTAGCAATCAGCCCCAGCATTTT.

V and J are TRBV5-1 and TRBJ2-1; D might be TRBD2 (6 bases). The germline V gene has CDR1 SGHRS and CDR2 YFSETQ. The CDR3 contains 15 residues. V was shortened by 0 bases and J by 4 bases, with 11 bases between the two germline ends. The CDR3 nucleotides are TGCGCCAGCAGCTTGGCCCCGGGGGTGTACAATGAGCAGTTCTTC. It translates to CASSLAPGVYNEQFF.

The chain's CDR3 is CASRGRENIQYF. DNA of the CDR3: TGTGCCAGCAGGGGGCGCGAGAACATTCAGTACTTC. This chain connects TRBV9 to TRBJ2-4, with D possibly matching TRBD1 (5 bases). V lost 5 bases, J lost 7 bases, and 10 bases lay in between. The CDR3 is 12 residues long. Germline lookup yields CDR1 SGDLS and CDR2 YYNGEE.

This clone was found a few times. This sample also contains other DNA sequences that code for the same CDR3. The V call is TRBV18, the J call TRBJ2-7; the match to TRBD1 covers 8 bases. V lost 2 bases and J lost 2; bases outside the gene matches: 2. CDR1 and CDR2 (germline): KGHSH, LQKENI. The CDR3 is 14 amino acids. The CDR3 nucleotides read TGTGCCAGCTCACCAGGGACAGGAACCTACGAGCAGTACTTC. Translation: CASSPGTGTYEQYF.

The J gene is TRBJ1-5, the V gene TRBV10-2; D not certain. Trimming shortened V by 2 bases and J by 0 bases, and 8 bases separated the two germline ends. Germline V gene sequence: CDR1 WSHSY, CDR2 SAAADI. This CDR3 is 15 amino acids long. In DNA, the CDR3 is TGCGCCAGCAGTGAGACTACTCCTAGCAATCAGCCCCAGCATTTT. Translation: CASSETTPSNQPQHF.

The chain uses TRBV12-3 or TRBV12-4 and TRBJ1-1; TRBD1 agrees at 7 bases. The CDR3 is 12 residues long. V lost 6 bases and J lost 11; bases outside the gene matches: 9. The CDR3 coding sequence is TGTGCCAGCAGAACAGGGGCCCGGGGCGCTTTCTTT. This codes for CASRTGARGAFF.

This chain links TRBV5-5 with TRBJ2-3; D gene uncertain. Germline CDR1 SGHKS, CDR2 YYEKEE (reference sequence). The CDR3 has 15 amino acids. V shed 5 bases and J shed 0 bases, with 13 bases lying between them. CDR3 bases: TGTGCCAGCAGGTTCCGCCTATCGAGCACAGATACGCAGTATTTT. It encodes CASRFRLSSTDTQYF. Together with reference TRBV5-5 and TRBJ2-3, the CDR3 gives the full variable domain: DAGVTQSPTHLIKTRGQQVTLRCSPISGHKSVSWYQQVLGQGPQFIFQYYEKEERGRGNFPDRFSARQFPNYSSELNVNALLLGDSALYLCASRFRLSSTDTQYFGPGTRLTVL.

This sequence joins TRBV21-1 and TRBJ2-1; TRBD1 is taken as the D call from the table, unchecked against the DNA. TRBV21-1 is termed a pseudogene. The CDR3 consists of 14 residues. The CDR3 loop is CASKKHGPYNEQFF. DNA for the CDR3: TGTGCCAGCAAAAAACATGGCCCCTACAATGAGCAGTTCTTC.

The chain employs TRBV28 and TRBJ1-4; 8 nucleotides match TRBD1. The germline V gene encodes CDR1 MDHEN and CDR2 SYDVKM. The junction had 10 bases not matched to a gene; V was cut back by 8 bases and J by 8 bases. This CDR3 has 14 amino acids. CDR3 sequence reads: CASGPRDRNEKLFF. CDR3 coding DNA: TGTGCCAGCGGCCCCCGGGACAGGAACGAAAAACTGTTTTTT. The whole variable domain, filled in from reference TRBV28 and TRBJ1-4, reads DVKVTQSSRYLVKRTGEKVFLECVQDMDHENMFWYRQDPGLGLRLIYFSYDVKMKEKGDIPEGYSVSREKKERFSLILESASTNQTSMYLCASGPRDRNEKLFFGSGTQLSVL.

The J gene is TRBJ2-7, the V gene TRBV19; 8 bases fit TRBD1. V lost 8 bases and J lost 2; bases outside the gene matches: 8. CDR3 length: 14 residues. Germline values: CDR1 LNHDA, CDR2 SQIVND (reference sequence). The CDR3 region has the DNA TGTGCCAGTGTTGATACAGGGGGAGCCTACGAGCAGTACTTC. Its translation is CASVDTGGAYEQYF.

The CDR3 loop is CASSAITGGYNSPLHF. CDR3 nucleotide sequence: TGTGCCAGCAGTGCTATTACAGGGGGCTATAATTCACCCCTCCACTTT. This chain connects TRBV6-1 to TRBJ1-6, with TRBD1 matching over 8 bases. V was pared by 4 bases and J by 3 bases, with 5 bases of the junction left unmatched. CDR1 is MNHNS and CDR2 is SASEGT in the germline V gene. The CDR3 is 16 amino acids.

This clone has more than one count but fewer than ten. The J gene is TRBJ1-2, the V gene TRBV27, with D possibly matching TRBD1 (5 bases). Trimming cost V 3 bases and J 3 bases, with 14 bases left between them. Germline assignment: CDR1 MNHEY and CDR2 SMNVEV (reference sequence). This CDR3 contains 15 residues. The CDR3 spells CASSFSGPTHYGYTF. The CDR3 nucleotides read TGTGCCAGCAGTTTTTCAGGGCCAACTCACTATGGCTACACCTTC.

The DNA of the CDR3 is TGCGCCAGCAGCCAAGGGAGAGGAAACTACAATGAGCAGTTCTTC. Protein sequence: CASSQGRGNYNEQFF. This chain connects TRBV4-1 to TRBJ2-1, with D unresolved. The CDR3 consists of 15 residues. Trimming stripped 1 base from V and 3 bases from J, with 10 bases between. Germline V gene data show CDR1 as MGHRA and CDR2 as YSYEKL.

This clone was counted a single time. This chain uses TRBV3-1 (or the pseudogene TRBV3-2) with TRBJ2-7; the match to TRBD1 covers 9 bases. V shed 5 bases and J 2 bases; nucleotides not matched to a gene: 7. Germline CDR1 and CDR2: LGHDT and YNNKEL (reference sequence). CDR3 size: 15 residues. The chain's CDR3 is CASSLGTGRPYEQYF. The CDR3 DNA reads TGTGCCAGCAGCTTAGGGACAGGGAGACCCTACGAGCAGTACTTC.

This clone was counted a single time. This sequence joins TRBV19 and TRBJ2-1; 9 bases match TRBD1. CDR1 is LNHDA and CDR2 is SQIVND in the germline V gene (reference sequence). The CDR3 is 15 residues long. V shed 4 bases and J 4 bases; nucleotides not matched to a gene: 5. CDR3 amino acids: CASSRDRDSYNEQFF. The CDR3 DNA is TGTGCCAGTAGTAGGGACAGGGATTCTTACAATGAGCAGTTCTTC.

The chain's CDR3 is CAWSLTGGTYNEQFF. In nucleotides, the CDR3 is TGTGCCTGGAGCCTGACAGGGGGGACCTACAATGAGCAGTTCTTC. The chain recombines TRBV30 with TRBJ2-1; 9 bases are a match to TRBD1. The CDR3 has 15 amino acids. Trimming at V came to 3 bases and at J to 2 bases, leaving 5 bases not matched to a gene. The germline gives CDR1 GTSNPN, CDR2 SVGIG (reference sequence).

The genes are TRBV12-2 and TRBJ2-1; the DNA was not compared with TRBD2, the D call given in the table. TRBV12-2 is tagged as a pseudogene. There are 15 residues in the CDR3. This CDR3 is CASRPTSGRLHEQFF. CDR3 DNA sequence: TGTGCAAGTCGCCCGACTAGCGGGAGGCTTCATGAGCAGTTCTTC.

V gene TRBV19 combines with J gene TRBJ1-2; a weak D match, TRBD1 (6 bases). This CDR3 contains 11 residues. The ends were cut back, 9 bases at V and 8 bases at J, with 13 bases in the middle. The germline V gene encodes CDR1 LNHDA and CDR2 SQIVND (reference sequence). The DNA of the CDR3 is TGTGCCAGCCTACAGGGCCCAGGCTACACCTTC. Amino acid sequence: CASLQGPGYTF.

This clone was detected only once. The rearrangement links TRBV6-2 or TRBV6-3 to TRBJ2-3, with 10 nucleotides matching TRBD2. V lost 5 bases and J lost 1; bases outside the gene matches: 3. The CDR3 is 15 residues long. Germline V CDR1 and CDR2: MNHEY, SVGEGT. The CDR3: CASSASGRGTDTQYF. In nucleotides, the CDR3 is TGTGCCAGCAGTGCTAGCGGGAGAGGCACAGATACGCAGTATTTT.